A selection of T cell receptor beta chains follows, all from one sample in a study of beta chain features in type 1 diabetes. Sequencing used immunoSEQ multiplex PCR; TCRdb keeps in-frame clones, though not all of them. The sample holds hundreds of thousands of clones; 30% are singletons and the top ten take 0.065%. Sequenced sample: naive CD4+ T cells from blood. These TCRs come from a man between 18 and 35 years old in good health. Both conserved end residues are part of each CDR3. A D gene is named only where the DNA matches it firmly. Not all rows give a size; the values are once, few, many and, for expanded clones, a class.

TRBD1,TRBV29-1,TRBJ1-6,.,TGCAGCGTGCGACAGGGGGAACTGTATAATTCACCCCTCCACTTT,CSVRQGELYNSPLHF
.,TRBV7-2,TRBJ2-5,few,TGTGCCAGCAGCTTACTACTAGAGACCCAGTACTTC,CASSLLLETQYF
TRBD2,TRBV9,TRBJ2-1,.,TGTGCCAGCAGCGTAGATGCGGGAGACTACAATGAGCAGTTCTTC,CASSVDAGDYNEQFF
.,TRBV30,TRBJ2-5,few,TGTGCCTGGAGTGTACGGGGCGCACAGAGGACCCAGTACTTC,CAWSVRGAQRTQYF
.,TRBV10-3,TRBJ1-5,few,TGTGCCATCAGCAGTAGCAATCAGCCCCAGCATTTT,CAISSSNQPQHF
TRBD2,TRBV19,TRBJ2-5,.,TGTGCCACTGGGACTAGCGGGAACTTGGGGACCCAGTACTTC,CATGTSGNLGTQYF
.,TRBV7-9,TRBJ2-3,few,TGTGCCAGCAGCCTCCCGGGGTTCTCCGCAAATACGCAGTATTTT,CASSLPGFSANTQYF
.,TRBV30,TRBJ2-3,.,TGTGCCTGGCTCCAGGTCGGCCACCATCAGTATTTT,CAWLQVGHHQYF
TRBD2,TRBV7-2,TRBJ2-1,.,TGTGCCAGCAGTTCCCCGACTAGCGGGAGGTTTGATGAGCAGTTCTTC,CASSSPTSGRFDEQFF
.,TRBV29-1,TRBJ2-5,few,TGCAGCGTTGAACAGGGGCAAGAGACCCAGTACTTC,CSVEQGQETQYF
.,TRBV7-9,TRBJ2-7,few,TGTGCCAGCAGCTTAACACCCGAGCAGTACTTC,CASSLTPEQYF
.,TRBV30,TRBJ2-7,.,TGTGCCTGGAGGAGGTCCTACGAGCAGTACTTC,CAWRRSYEQYF
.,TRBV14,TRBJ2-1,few,TGTGCCAGCAGCCCGCGGAATTACAATGAGCAGTTCTTC,CASSPRNYNEQFF
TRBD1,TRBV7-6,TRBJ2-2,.,TGTGCCAGCAGTTTGGGACAGCTCACCGGGGAGCTGTTTTTT,CASSLGQLTGELFF
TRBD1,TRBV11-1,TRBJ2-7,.,TGTGCCAGCAGCTTGCTCGGGACAGGGGTCTACGAGCAGTACTTC,CASSLLGTGVYEQYF
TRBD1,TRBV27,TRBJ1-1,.,TGTGCCAGCAGTCCCCAGGGGGTGATCACTGAAGCTTTCTTT,CASSPQGVITEAFF
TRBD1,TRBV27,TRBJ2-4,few,TGTGCCAGCAGTTTCGGACAGGGGTGGGACATTCAGTACTTC,CASSFGQGWDIQYF
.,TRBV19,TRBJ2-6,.,TGTGCCAGTAGTATGTCGAACTCTGGGGCCAACGTCCTGACTTTC,CASSMSNSGANVLTF
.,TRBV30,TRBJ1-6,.,TGTGCCTGGAGTGAGTGGGACGATAATTCACCCCTCCACTTT,CAWSEWDDNSPLHF
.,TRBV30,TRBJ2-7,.,TGTGCCTGGAGTGTATCCTCTTCCGGGACTCAGCAGTACTTC,CAWSVSSSGTQQYF
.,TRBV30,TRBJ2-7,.,TGTGCCTGGAGTGTAACGGGGCCCTACGAGCAGTACTTC,CAWSVTGPYEQYF
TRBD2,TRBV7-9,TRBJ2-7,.,TGTGCCAGCAGCTTAGCGGGAGGGCCCTCCTACGAGCAGTACTTC,CASSLAGGPSYEQYF
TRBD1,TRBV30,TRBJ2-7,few,TGTGCCTGGAATACAGGGACAGGTTACGAGCAGTACTTC,CAWNTGTGYEQYF
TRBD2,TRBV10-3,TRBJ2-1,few,TGTGCCATCAGTGAGTCGTTGCGGGAGATCGACAATGAGCAGTTCTTC,CAISESLREIDNEQFF
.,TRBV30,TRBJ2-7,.,TGTGCCTGGAGTGTAAAAGGGGCCACCTACGAGCAGTACTTC,CAWSVKGATYEQYF
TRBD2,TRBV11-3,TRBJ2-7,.,TGTGCCAGCAGCTTCGAGAGCGGGAGGGCAGGCGAGCAGTACTTC,CASSFESGRAGEQYF
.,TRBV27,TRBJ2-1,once,TGTGCCAGCAGTTTCTCCGACAGAATTAGGTCCAATGAGCAGTTCTTC,CASSFSDRIRSNEQFF
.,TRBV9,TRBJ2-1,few,TGTGCCAGCAGCCCAAGACAGTACAATGAGCAGTTCTTC,CASSPRQYNEQFF
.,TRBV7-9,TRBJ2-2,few,TGTGCCAGCAGCTCCGTGTGGGGGTACACCGGGGAGCTGTTTTTT,CASSSVWGYTGELFF
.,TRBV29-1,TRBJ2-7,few,TGCAGCGTCGTTTCTAGGAGCTCCTACGAGCAGTACTTC,CSVVSRSSYEQYF
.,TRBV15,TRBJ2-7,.,TGTGCCACCAGCAGAGATCCGGGACATCTATACGAGCAGTACTTC,CATSRDPGHLYEQYF
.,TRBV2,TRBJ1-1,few,TGTGCCAGCAGTGAAGATCTCAGCGGGAACACTGAAGCTTTCTTT,CASSEDLSGNTEAFF
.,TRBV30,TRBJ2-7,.,TGTGCCTGGAGGCCGTGGGATTCAACTCGGGAGCAGTACTTC,CAWRPWDSTREQYF
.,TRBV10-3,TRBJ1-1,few,TGTGCCATCAGTGAGAGAGGGAACACTGAAGCTTTCTTT,CAISERGNTEAFF
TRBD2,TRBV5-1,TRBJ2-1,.,TGCGCCAGCAGCCCCCAAGGGACTACCTACAATGAGCAGTTCTTC,CASSPQGTTYNEQFF
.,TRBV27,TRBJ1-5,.,TGTGCCAGCAGTGGATCGGGCGGGCCCCAGCATTTT,CASSGSGGPQHF
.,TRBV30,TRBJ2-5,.,TGTGCCTGGAGACCTGGGGAGTGGGGGACCCAGTACTTC,CAWRPGEWGTQYF
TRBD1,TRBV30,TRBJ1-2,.,TGTGCCTGGAGACAGGGGTTTGGCTATGGCTACACCTTC,CAWRQGFGYGYTF
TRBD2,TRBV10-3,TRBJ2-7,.,TGTGCCATCACCCGGGAGGGCGAGGGATACGAGCAGTACTTC,CAITREGEGYEQYF
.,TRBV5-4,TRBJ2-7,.,TGTGCCAGCAGCTTGTACGGACAGCGCTACGAGCAGTACTTC,CASSLYGQRYEQYF
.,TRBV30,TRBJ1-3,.,TGTGCCTGGAGGCAGGGGGGAAACACCATATATTTT,CAWRQGGNTIYF